The clone carrying this T cell receptor (beta chain) was seen a single time. This sample stems from a study of blood T cell repertoires in COVID-19. Study background: There were acute and convalescent COVID-19 samples, and they came from the United States, Italy and Spain.

The germline V and J ends were trimmed by 3 bases and 5 bases, with 8 bases remaining between them. Looked up from germline, CDR1 is KGHSH and CDR2 is LQKENI. The CDR3 totals 12 residues. Using immunoSEQ multiplex PCR, the repertoire was profiled, and TCRdb retains in-frame clones only, with some absent. Among tens of thousands of clones listed, about three quarters were seen once. This chain uses TRBV18 with TRBJ2-7; tentative D call: TRBD2 (6 bases). The clonotype was recovered from a man aged 70-80 years with active or convalescent COVID-19. Sequencing was performed on peripheral blood. The CDR3 protein is CASSPEGNEQYF. CDR3 nucleotides: TGTGCCAGCTCACCGGAGGGAAACGAGCAGTACTTC.